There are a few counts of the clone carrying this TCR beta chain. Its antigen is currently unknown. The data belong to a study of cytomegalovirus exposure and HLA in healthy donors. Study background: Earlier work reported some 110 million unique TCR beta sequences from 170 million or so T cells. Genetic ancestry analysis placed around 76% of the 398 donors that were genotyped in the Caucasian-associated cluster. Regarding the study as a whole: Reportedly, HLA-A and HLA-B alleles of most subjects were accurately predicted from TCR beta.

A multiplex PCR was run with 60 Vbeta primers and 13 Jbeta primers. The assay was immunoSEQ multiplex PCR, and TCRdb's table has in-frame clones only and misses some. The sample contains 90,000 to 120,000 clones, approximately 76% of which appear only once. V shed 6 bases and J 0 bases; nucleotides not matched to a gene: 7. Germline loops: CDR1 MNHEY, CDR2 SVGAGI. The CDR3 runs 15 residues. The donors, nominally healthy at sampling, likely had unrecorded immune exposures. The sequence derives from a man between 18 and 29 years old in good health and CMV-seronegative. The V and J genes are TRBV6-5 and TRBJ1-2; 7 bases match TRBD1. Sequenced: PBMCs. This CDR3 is CASRDTGAPNYGYTF. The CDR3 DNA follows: TGTGCCAGCAGGGACACAGGGGCCCCTAACTATGGCTACACCTTC.